The next 16 T cell receptor beta chains were all read from a single sample in a study of blood T cell repertoires in COVID-19. Data came from immunoSEQ multiplex PCR; TCRdb stores just in-frame clones and leaves some out. The sample consists of just over 250,000 clones, 88% of them appearing once. The sample consisted of peripheral blood. Every receptor here comes from a man in his sixties who had recovered from COVID-19.

The chain links TRBV19 to TRBJ2-1, with a tentative D call TRBD1 (6 bases). The CDR3 has 15 residues. CDR1 and CDR2 from the germline V gene are LNHDA and SQIVND (reference sequence). V lost 5 bases to trimming and J lost 0 bases, with 11 bases between them. This CDR3 reads CASSGTSSSYNEQFF. In DNA form, the CDR3 reads TGTGCCAGTAGTGGGACATCCAGCTCCTACAATGAGCAGTTCTTC.

V and J are TRBV2 and TRBJ2-4; D is perhaps TRBD2 (5 bases). The CDR3 sequence is 15 residues long. CDR1 and CDR2 (germline): SNHLY, FYNNEI. Trimming stripped 2 bases from V and 1 base from J, with 9 bases between. The CDR3 coding sequence is TGTGCCAGCAGTGAACGGGGTACCGCCAAAAACATTCAGTACTTC. Translation gives CASSERGTAKNIQYF.

The J gene is TRBJ2-7, the V gene TRBV27; 8 positions agree with TRBD1. The CDR3 has 21 amino acids. Germline-derived CDR1 and CDR2 are MNHEY and SMNVEV (reference sequence). V dropped 6 bases and J dropped 3; count of bases not matched to a gene: 28. The CDR3 reads CASSMGIISSWPGQDIYEQYF. CDR3 in DNA: TGTGCCAGCAGCATGGGGATAATCTCCAGCTGGCCGGGACAGGATATCTACGAGCAGTACTTC.

The chain's CDR3 is CATSEGGQQETQYF. The CDR3 bases are TGTGCCACCAGTGAAGGGGGACAGCAAGAGACCCAGTACTTC. V usage is TRBV24-1 and J usage is TRBJ2-5; 7 bases match TRBD1. The germline CDR1 and CDR2 sequences are KGHDR and SFDVKD. CDR3 length: 14 amino acids. Trimming removed 4 bases from V and 2 bases from J; junction bases left unmatched: 3.

The chain employs TRBV21-1 and TRBJ1-2. TRBV21-1 is given as a pseudogene. CDR3 size: 22 residues. For the CDR3, the DNA is TGTGCCAGCAGCAAAGTCAAACCCAGTTTATACTCCTTCCGGGGTAAGTGTTGTGGCTACACCTTC. It translates to CASSKVKPSLYSFRGKCCGYTF.

The chain joins TRBV24-1 to TRBJ2-1; tentatively, D is TRBD2 (7 bases). Germline CDR1 KGHDR, CDR2 SFDVKD. V dropped 4 bases and J dropped 5 bases, with 23 bases sitting between them. The CDR3 consists of 18 residues. The CDR3 sequence is CATSDRRGRGATDNEQFF. The CDR3 nucleotides are TGTGCCACCAGTGACCGGCGTGGCCGGGGGGCCACTGACAATGAGCAGTTCTTC.

The chain couples TRBV7-9 to TRBJ1-1; 9 bases agree with TRBD1. V was clipped by 5 bases and J by 1 base; unmatched bases: 8. Germline CDR1 SEHNR, CDR2 FQNEAQ (reference sequence). The CDR3 spans 16 residues. The CDR3 nucleotides read TGTGCCAGCAGCCGAACCGGGACAGGGAGGAACACTGAAGCTTTCTTT. The encoded protein is CASSRTGTGRNTEAFF.

This chain uses TRBV27 with TRBJ1-6; 8 bases agree with TRBD1. V dropped 2 bases and J dropped 9; count of bases not matched to a gene: 12. CDR1 MNHEY and CDR2 SMNVEV come from the germline V gene (reference sequence). The CDR3 has 17 amino acids. The CDR3 loop is CASSLLPQGAGRSPLHF. As DNA, the CDR3 is TGTGCCAGCAGTTTACTGCCCCAGGGGGCTGGTCGTTCACCCCTCCACTTT.

This clone was seen a few times. The V and J genes are TRBV5-1 and TRBJ2-3; 10 bases line up with TRBD2. The junction had 8 bases not matched to a gene; V was cut back by 4 bases and J by 6 bases. The germline V gene encodes CDR1 SGHRS and CDR2 YFSETQ. This CDR3 region has 15 residues. Written as DNA, the CDR3 is TGCGCCAGCAGCCTCGACCTAGCGGGGGCGGATACGCAGTATTTT. As protein: CASSLDLAGADTQYF.

V usage is TRBV6-6 and J usage is TRBJ2-7, with 7 bases aligning to TRBD1. This CDR3 contains 14 residues. Germline V lookup: CDR1 MNHNY, CDR2 SVGAGI (reference sequence). Trimming took 2 bases from V and 0 from J; bases not matched to a gene: 1. The CDR3 DNA reads as TGTGCCAGCAGTTACGCAGGGGGCTCCTACGAGCAGTACTTC. It specifies CASSYAGGSYEQYF.

The chain joins TRBV6-5 to TRBJ2-2, with 8 bases aligning to TRBD1. Trimming took 6 bases from V and 5 from J; bases not matched to a gene: 8. Per the germline V gene, CDR1 is MNHEY and CDR2 is SVGAGI. The CDR3 contains 15 residues. CDR3 DNA sequence: TGTGCCAGCAGCCTCGACAGGGGTTGGACCGGGGAGCTGTTTTTT. Translation: CASSLDRGWTGELFF.

The rearrangement uses TRBV11-2 and TRBJ1-3; possible D gene TRBD1, 5 bases. V lost 2 bases to trimming and J lost 0 bases, with 8 bases between them. The CDR3 has 15 residues. Germline assignment: CDR1 SGHAT and CDR2 FQNNGV. The CDR3, as DNA: TGTGCCAGCAGCTTAACCAGGGACTCTGGAAACACCATATATTTT. Translating gives CASSLTRDSGNTIYF. Supplemented by reference TRBV11-2 and TRBJ1-3, the full variable domain reads EAGVAQSPRYKIIEKRQSVAFWCNPISGHATLYWYQQILGQGPKLLIQFQNNGVVDDSQLPKDRFSAERLKGVDSTLKIQPAKLEDSAVYLCASSLTRDSGNTIYFGEGSWLTVV.

The J gene is TRBJ2-7, the V gene TRBV5-1, with a possible D match to TRBD2 (5 bases). Trimming stripped 1 base from V and 4 bases from J, with 9 bases between. The germline V gene encodes CDR1 SGHRS and CDR2 YFSETQ. The CDR3 length is 13 residues. The CDR3 spells CASSLRAGYEQYF. The CDR3 DNA follows: TGCGCCAGCAGCTTGAGGGCGGGTTACGAGCAGTACTTC.

The J gene is TRBJ2-1, the V gene TRBV30, with a weak D call TRBD1 (6 bases). Germline V gene sequence: CDR1 GTSNPN, CDR2 SVGIG (reference sequence). V was cut by 3 bases and J by 0 bases, with 18 bases left in between. The length of the CDR3 is 17 residues. DNA for the CDR3: TGTGCCTGGAGGCCTCAAAGGGGGAGAGGCTCCTACAATGAGCAGTTCTTC. Residues: CAWRPQRGRGSYNEQFF.

This clone came up once. The chain is built from TRBV6-5 and TRBJ1-2, with a possible D match to TRBD1 (5 bases). The CDR3 runs 15 residues. V was trimmed by 7 bases and J by 0 bases, leaving 15 bases between them. CDR1 is MNHEY, CDR2 SVGAGI, per germline. The CDR3 DNA reads TGTGCCAGCACCCAGGGTTGGTTAGCTAACTATGGCTACACCTTC. Its protein is CASTQGWLANYGYTF.

The rearrangement uses TRBV7-6 and TRBJ2-2, with 7 bases fitting TRBD2. CDR1 is SGHVS, CDR2 FNYEAQ, per germline. After removal of 3 bases from V and 5 bases from J, the junction contained 6 bases not matched to a gene. CDR3 length equals 15 residues. This CDR3 is CASSLQREGTGELFF. The DNA for the CDR3 is TGTGCCAGCAGCTTGCAGAGGGAGGGGACCGGGGAGCTGTTTTTT.